This TCR beta chain was sequenced during a study of spatial heterogeneity in lung cancer. TCRdb independently ran MiXCR on the 5' RACE reads; one entry per CDR3 protein. The repertoire includes about 14,000 distinct CDR3 sequences, 4% to 5% of them detected once, and roughly 18% sits in the top ten. Time point: sample taken at primary tumor resection. In its sample, this clonotype was seen many times. The antigen is undetermined. The size of this beta chain means little, since it is a stray read in a library made for alpha chains. Study outcomes and limitations: Higher tumor mutation counts went along with higher counts of expanded intratumoral alpha and beta TCRs.

V gave up 5 bases and J gave up 4 bases, with 8 bases separating them. CDR1 and CDR2 from the germline V gene are SGHAT and FQNNGV. The CDR3 loop spans 13 amino acids. This material consisted of lung tumor tissue, taken at surgery. The receptor comes from a female donor with early-stage non-small cell lung cancer. The chain links TRBV11-2 to TRBJ2-2; D uncertain. The CDR3 protein is CASSPHVTGELFF. Written as DNA, the CDR3 is TGTGCCAGCAGCCCTCACGTCACCGGGGAGCTGTTTTTT.